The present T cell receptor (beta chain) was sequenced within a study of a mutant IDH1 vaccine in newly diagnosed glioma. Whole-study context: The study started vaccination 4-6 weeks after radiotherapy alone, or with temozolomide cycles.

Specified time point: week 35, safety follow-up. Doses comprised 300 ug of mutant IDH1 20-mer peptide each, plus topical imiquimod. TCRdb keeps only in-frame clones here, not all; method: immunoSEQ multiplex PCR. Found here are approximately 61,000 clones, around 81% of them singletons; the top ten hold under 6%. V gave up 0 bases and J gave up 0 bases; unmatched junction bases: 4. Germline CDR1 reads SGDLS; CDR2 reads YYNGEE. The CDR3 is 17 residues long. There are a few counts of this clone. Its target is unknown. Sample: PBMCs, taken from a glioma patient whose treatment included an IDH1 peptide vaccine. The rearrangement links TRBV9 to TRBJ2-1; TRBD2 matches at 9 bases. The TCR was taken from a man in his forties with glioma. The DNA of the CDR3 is TGTGCCAGCAGCGTAGTGCTAGCGGGGACCTCCTACAATGAGCAGTTCTTC. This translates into CASSVVLAGTSYNEQFF.